The rows below give T cell receptor beta chains drawn from one sample of a study of radiation and T cells in renal cell carcinoma. Sequenced by immunoSEQ multiplex PCR; TCRdb stores in-frame clones only, minus some. Of around 130,000 clones listed, 70% to 90% were seen once; the top ten hold over 1.5%. Sequenced material: blood, taken from a patient whose treatment included radiotherapy and nephrectomy. Every receptor here comes from a woman aged 60-75 years with renal cell carcinoma. The CDR3 runs from the conserved cysteine through the conserved F or W. Fields, in order: V gene, clone size, D gene, J gene, CDR3 protein, CDR3 DNA. D genes are given only for firm matches. The size of a clone is reported for some rows only, either as once, few or many, or as a class for expanded clones.

V gene: TRBV5-6; clone size: .; D gene: TRBD1; J gene: TRBJ1-1; CDR3 protein: CAKCTGTGTENTEAFF; CDR3 DNA: TGTGCCAAGTGTACCGGGACAGGGACGGAGAACACTGAAGCTTTCTTT
V gene: TRBV10-2; clone size: .; D gene: TRBD1; J gene: TRBJ2-5; CDR3 protein: CASTKDRVRGGTQYF; CDR3 DNA: TGCGCCAGCACAAAGGACAGGGTTAGGGGAGGGACCCAGTACTTC
V gene: TRBV5-1; clone size: .; D gene: TRBD2; J gene: TRBJ2-3; CDR3 protein: CASSLAPSGAVDTQYF; CDR3 DNA: TGCGCCAGCAGCTTGGCTCCTAGCGGGGCGGTAGATACGCAGTATTTT
V gene: TRBV27; clone size: .; D gene: .; J gene: TRBJ2-5; CDR3 protein: CASRGRLQETQYF; CDR3 DNA: TGTGCCAGCAGAGGGCGGCTCCAAGAGACCCAGTACTTC
V gene: TRBV27; clone size: once; D gene: .; J gene: TRBJ2-7; CDR3 protein: CASGDVLSYEQYF; CDR3 DNA: TGTGCCAGTGGGGACGTCCTTTCCTACGAGCAGTACTTC
V gene: TRBV7-2; clone size: once; D gene: .; J gene: TRBJ2-1; CDR3 protein: CASSLAVGEQFF; CDR3 DNA: TGTGCCAGCAGCTTAGCGGTGGGAGAGCAGTTCTTC
V gene: TRBV19; clone size: .; D gene: .; J gene: TRBJ2-5; CDR3 protein: CASSPPGESWETQYF; CDR3 DNA: TGTGCCAGTAGTCCTCCCGGGGAGAGTTGGGAGACCCAGTACTTC
V gene: TRBV28; clone size: .; D gene: .; J gene: TRBJ1-2; CDR3 protein: CASSLQGIRGYTF; CDR3 DNA: TGTGCCAGCAGTTTGCAGGGAATAAGAGGCTACACCTTC
V gene: TRBV6-1; clone size: .; D gene: .; J gene: TRBJ2-7; CDR3 protein: CASSGEKGTYEQYF; CDR3 DNA: TGTGCCAGCAGTGGAGAAAAGGGAACCTACGAGCAGTACTTC
V gene: TRBV10-3; clone size: .; D gene: .; J gene: TRBJ2-3; CDR3 protein: CAISERRLAGATEDTQYF; CDR3 DNA: TGTGCCATCAGTGAGAGAAGGTTGGCGGGGGCCACCGAGGATACGCAGTATTTT
V gene: TRBV5-1; clone size: .; D gene: .; J gene: TRBJ1-6; CDR3 protein: CASSLQDGRNSPLHF; CDR3 DNA: TGCGCCAGCAGCCTGCAGGACGGAAGGAATTCACCCCTCCACTTT
V gene: TRBV5-6; clone size: .; D gene: .; J gene: TRBJ2-1; CDR3 protein: CASSLAYNEQFF; CDR3 DNA: TGTGCCAGCAGCTTGGCCTACAATGAGCAGTTCTTC
V gene: TRBV10-3; clone size: .; D gene: TRBD1; J gene: TRBJ1-1; CDR3 protein: CAISVTGRENTEAFF; CDR3 DNA: TGTGCCATCAGTGTGACAGGGCGGGAGAACACTGAAGCTTTCTTT
V gene: TRBV4-2; clone size: .; D gene: .; J gene: TRBJ2-7; CDR3 protein: CASSQDQRSAYEQYF; CDR3 DNA: TGTGCCAGCAGCCAAGATCAACGGTCGGCCTACGAGCAGTACTTC
V gene: TRBV7-9; clone size: once; D gene: .; J gene: TRBJ2-2; CDR3 protein: CASSLRAGTNTGELFF; CDR3 DNA: TGTGCCAGCAGCTTAAGGGCAGGTACGAACACCGGGGAGCTGTTTTTT
V gene: TRBV10-1; clone size: .; D gene: .; J gene: TRBJ2-7; CDR3 protein: CASSESRAGNTYEQYF; CDR3 DNA: TGCGCCAGCAGTGAGTCGAGGGCAGGGAACACCTACGAGCAGTACTTC
V gene: TRBV7-3; clone size: many; D gene: .; J gene: TRBJ1-6; CDR3 protein: CASSLTGAGDSPLHF; CDR3 DNA: TGTGCCAGCAGCTTAACGGGGGCAGGAGATTCACCCCTCCACTTT
V gene: TRBV5-1; clone size: .; D gene: .; J gene: TRBJ1-1; CDR3 protein: CASSFEYGGNTEAFF; CDR3 DNA: TGCGCCAGCAGCTTTGAGTATGGGGGGAACACTGAAGCTTTCTTT
V gene: TRBV6-6; clone size: once; D gene: TRBD2; J gene: TRBJ2-1; CDR3 protein: CASSLAGGRSDEQFF; CDR3 DNA: TGTGCCAGCAGTCTAGCGGGAGGGAGAAGTGATGAGCAGTTCTTC
V gene: TRBV5-1; clone size: few; D gene: .; J gene: TRBJ2-3; CDR3 protein: CASRLATSTDTQYF; CDR3 DNA: TGCGCCAGCCGGCTAGCGACTAGCACAGATACGCAGTATTTT
V gene: TRBV7-2; clone size: .; D gene: TRBD2; J gene: TRBJ2-7; CDR3 protein: CASRAGGSYEQYF; CDR3 DNA: TGTGCCAGCAGAGCGGGGGGGTCCTACGAGCAGTACTTC
V gene: TRBV7-9; clone size: once; D gene: .; J gene: TRBJ1-4; CDR3 protein: CASSWTIGTEKLFF; CDR3 DNA: TGTGCCAGCAGCTGGACAATAGGGACGGAAAAACTGTTTTTT
V gene: TRBV6-6; clone size: .; D gene: .; J gene: TRBJ2-2; CDR3 protein: CASINGGGRNTGELFF; CDR3 DNA: TGTGCCAGCATTAACGGAGGGGGCCGAAACACCGGGGAGCTGTTTTTT
V gene: TRBV11-2; clone size: .; D gene: TRBD2; J gene: TRBJ2-1; CDR3 protein: CASSLGLAGNWNNEQFF; CDR3 DNA: TGTGCCAGCAGCTTAGGGCTAGCGGGGAACTGGAACAATGAGCAGTTCTTC
V gene: TRBV10-3; clone size: .; D gene: .; J gene: TRBJ1-5; CDR3 protein: CAISEGGAGQPQHF; CDR3 DNA: TGTGCCATCAGTGAGGGGGGGGCGGGTCAGCCCCAGCATTTT
V gene: TRBV19; clone size: .; D gene: TRBD1; J gene: TRBJ2-3; CDR3 protein: CASSLDRGTDTQYF; CDR3 DNA: TGTGCCAGTAGTCTGGACAGGGGAACAGATACGCAGTATTTT
V gene: TRBV4-1; clone size: .; D gene: .; J gene: TRBJ2-7; CDR3 protein: CASSQVPDYGPREQYF; CDR3 DNA: TGCGCCAGCAGCCAAGTGCCGGACTACGGACCGCGCGAGCAGTACTTC
V gene: TRBV28; clone size: .; D gene: TRBD2; J gene: TRBJ2-7; CDR3 protein: CASSFSSGSSDEQYF; CDR3 DNA: TGTGCCAGCAGTTTCTCTAGCGGGAGTTCCGACGAGCAGTACTTC
V gene: TRBV5-1; clone size: .; D gene: TRBD2; J gene: TRBJ2-7; CDR3 protein: CASSFAGTTYEQYF; CDR3 DNA: TGCGCCAGCAGCTTTGCAGGGACTACCTACGAGCAGTACTTC